This record concerns one T cell receptor beta chain sequence. The Seattle patients joined while their infection was active and were tracked longitudinally afterward. The record originates from a study of blood T cell repertoires in COVID-19. For the study at large: Sites in the United States, Italy and Spain provided acute and convalescent COVID-19 samples. Sources were T cells, B-cell-depleted T cells, or PBMCs; the material itself was cDNA or gDNA.

Original handling: Reference gene primer amplification yielded estimated nucleated cell counts. The repertoire was sequenced with immunoSEQ multiplex PCR; TCRdb's copy has only in-frame clones and lacks some. D and trimming come from the DNA, and the V and J calls and clone size come from that table. In the table there are under 400,000 clones, approximately 88% of which are singletons. The CDR3 has 12 amino acids. With 5 bases removed from V and 11 bases from J, the gap between germline ends came to 15 bases. Germline assignment: CDR1 MNHEY and CDR2 SVGEGT. This TCR came from a woman aged 25 to 45 with COVID-19, enrolled during active disease. The chain is built from TRBV6-2 or TRBV6-3 and TRBJ1-1; D not resolved. The sequencing input was peripheral blood. CDR3 residues: CASSPWAQTAFF. The CDR3 nucleotides read TGTGCCAGCAGTCCATGGGCCCAAACGGCTTTCTTT.